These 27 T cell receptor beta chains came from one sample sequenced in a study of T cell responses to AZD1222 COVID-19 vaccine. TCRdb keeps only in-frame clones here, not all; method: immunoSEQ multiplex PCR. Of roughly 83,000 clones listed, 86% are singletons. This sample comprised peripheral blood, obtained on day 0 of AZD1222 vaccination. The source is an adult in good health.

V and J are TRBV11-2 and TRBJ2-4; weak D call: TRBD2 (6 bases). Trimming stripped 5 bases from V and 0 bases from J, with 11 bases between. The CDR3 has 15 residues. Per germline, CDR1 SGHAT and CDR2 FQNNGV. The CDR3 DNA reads TGTGCCAGCAGCCCGGCGGGGTTAGCCAAAAACATTCAGTACTTC. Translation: CASSPAGLAKNIQYF.

The CDR3 sequence is CASSRLAGGPRETQYF. The DNA for the CDR3 is TGTGCCAGCAGCCGACTAGCGGGAGGGCCCCGGGAGACCCAGTACTTC. The rearrangement links TRBV28 to TRBJ2-5; 14 nucleotides agree with TRBD2. Germline assignment: CDR1 MDHEN and CDR2 SYDVKM. The CDR3 runs to 16 residues. J gave up 5 bases and V 6 bases, and 8 bases lay outside the gene matches.

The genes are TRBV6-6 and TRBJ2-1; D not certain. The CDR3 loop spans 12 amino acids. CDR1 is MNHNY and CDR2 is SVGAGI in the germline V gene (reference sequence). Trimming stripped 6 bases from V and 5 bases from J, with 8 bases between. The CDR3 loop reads CASRGGNNEQFF. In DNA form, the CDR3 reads TGTGCCAGCAGGGGCGGAAACAATGAGCAGTTCTTC.

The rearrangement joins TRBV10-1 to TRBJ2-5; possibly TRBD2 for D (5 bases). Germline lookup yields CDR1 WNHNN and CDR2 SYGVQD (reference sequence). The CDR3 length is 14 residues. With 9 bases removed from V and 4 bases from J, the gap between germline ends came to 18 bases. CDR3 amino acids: CASREPSGTETQYF. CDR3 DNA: TGCGCCAGTCGCGAACCGAGCGGTACAGAGACCCAGTACTTC.

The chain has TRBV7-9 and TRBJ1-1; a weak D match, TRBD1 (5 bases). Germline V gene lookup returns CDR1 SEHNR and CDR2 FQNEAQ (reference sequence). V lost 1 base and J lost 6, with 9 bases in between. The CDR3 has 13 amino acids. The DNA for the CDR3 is TGTGCCAGCAGCTTAGGAGGGGTTCCTGAAGCTTTCTTT. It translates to CASSLGGVPEAFF.

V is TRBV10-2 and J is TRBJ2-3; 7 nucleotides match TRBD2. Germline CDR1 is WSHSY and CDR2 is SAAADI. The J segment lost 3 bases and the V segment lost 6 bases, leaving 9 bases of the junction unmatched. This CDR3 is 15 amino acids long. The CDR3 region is CASSAVGGGTDTQYF. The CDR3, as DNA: TGCGCCAGCAGCGCCGTGGGCGGGGGAACAGATACGCAGTATTTT.

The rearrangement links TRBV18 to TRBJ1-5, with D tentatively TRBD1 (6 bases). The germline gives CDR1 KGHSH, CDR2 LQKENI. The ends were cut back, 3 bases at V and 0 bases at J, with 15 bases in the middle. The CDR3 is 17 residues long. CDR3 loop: CASSPKDSLGSNQPQHF. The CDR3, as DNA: TGTGCCAGCTCACCGAAGGACAGCCTGGGTAGCAATCAGCCCCAGCATTTT.

The DNA for the CDR3 is TGCGCCAGCAGCCATGATGGGACAGGGACCTACGAGCAGTACTTC. It specifies CASSHDGTGTYEQYF. This rearrangement joins TRBV4-3 to TRBJ2-7; TRBD1 matches at 9 bases. V was pared by 3 bases and J by 2 bases, with 5 bases of the junction left unmatched. Germline assignment: CDR1 LGHNA and CDR2 YSLEER. The CDR3 spans 15 residues.

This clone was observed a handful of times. The DNA for the CDR3 is TGCGCCAGCAGTGAGGCACTAGTGTCCCCCGACGATGAGCAGTTCTTC. This codes for CASSEALVSPDDEQFF. The chain joins TRBV10-2 to TRBJ2-1, with D possibly matching TRBD2 (5 bases). Per germline, CDR1 WSHSY and CDR2 SAAADI. Trimming shortened V by 2 bases and J by 8 bases, and 19 bases separated the two germline ends. CDR3 length: 16 residues.

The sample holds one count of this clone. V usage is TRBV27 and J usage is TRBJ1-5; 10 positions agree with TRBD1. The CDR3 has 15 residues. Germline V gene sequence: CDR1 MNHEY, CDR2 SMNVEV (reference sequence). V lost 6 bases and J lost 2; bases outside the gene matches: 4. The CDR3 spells CASRTGQGGNQPQHF. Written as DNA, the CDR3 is TGTGCCAGCAGGACCGGACAGGGGGGCAATCAGCCCCAGCATTTT.

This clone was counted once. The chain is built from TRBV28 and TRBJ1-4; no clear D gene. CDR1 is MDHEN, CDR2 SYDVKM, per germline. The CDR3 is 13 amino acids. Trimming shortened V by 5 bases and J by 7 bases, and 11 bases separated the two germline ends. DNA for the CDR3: TGTGCCAGCAGTCATCGGGATTTTGAAAAACTGTTTTTT. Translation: CASSHRDFEKLFF. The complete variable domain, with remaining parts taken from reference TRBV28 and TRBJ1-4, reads DVKVTQSSRYLVKRTGEKVFLECVQDMDHENMFWYRQDPGLGLRLIYFSYDVKMKEKGDIPEGYSVSREKKERFSLILESASTNQTSMYLCASSHRDFEKLFFGSGTQLSVL.

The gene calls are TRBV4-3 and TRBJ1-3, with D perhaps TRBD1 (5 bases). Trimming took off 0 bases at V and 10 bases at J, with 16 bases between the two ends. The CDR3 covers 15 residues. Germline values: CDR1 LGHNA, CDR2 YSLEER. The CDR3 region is CASSQDYFQGSTIYF. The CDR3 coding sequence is TGCGCCAGCAGCCAAGATTATTTTCAGGGCAGTACCATATATTTT.

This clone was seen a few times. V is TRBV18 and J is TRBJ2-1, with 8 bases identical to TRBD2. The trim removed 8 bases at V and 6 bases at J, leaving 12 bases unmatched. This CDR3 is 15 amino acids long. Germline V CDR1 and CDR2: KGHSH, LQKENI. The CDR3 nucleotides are TGTGCCAGCCTTACGATGACCGGGGGGGTCAATGAGCAGTTCTTC. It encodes CASLTMTGGVNEQFF.

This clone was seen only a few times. The CDR3 DNA sequence: TGTGCCAGCAGTTTGACAGGGCAGATGGAGCCCCAGCATTTT. This codes for CASSLTGQMEPQHF. The rearrangement links TRBV27 to TRBJ1-5, with 7 bases aligning to TRBD1. V gave up 3 bases and J gave up 8 bases; unmatched junction bases: 7. From germline, CDR1 is MNHEY and CDR2 SMNVEV (reference sequence). The CDR3 has 14 residues.

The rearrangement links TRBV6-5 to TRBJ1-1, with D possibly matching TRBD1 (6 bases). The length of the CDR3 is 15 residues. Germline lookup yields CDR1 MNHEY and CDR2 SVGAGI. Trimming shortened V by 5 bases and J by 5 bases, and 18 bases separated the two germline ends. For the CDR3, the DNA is TGTGCCAGCAGTCCCCGTGGTCGGGGGCGAACTGAAGCTTTCTTT. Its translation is CASSPRGRGRTEAFF.

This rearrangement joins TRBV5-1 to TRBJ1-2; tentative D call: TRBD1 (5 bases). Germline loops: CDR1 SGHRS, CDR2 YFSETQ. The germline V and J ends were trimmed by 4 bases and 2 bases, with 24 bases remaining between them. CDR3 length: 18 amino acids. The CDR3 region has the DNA TGCGCCAGCAGCCGGACCCCGGCCGGGACCGCGGAAAACTATGGCTACACCTTC. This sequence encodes CASSRTPAGTAENYGYTF.

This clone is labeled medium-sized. CDR3 in amino acids: CASSANLGNYEQYF. In nucleotides, the CDR3 is TGCGCCAGCAGTGCGAACCTTGGGAACTACGAGCAGTACTTC. This rearrangement joins TRBV10-1 to TRBJ2-7, with D uncertain. Germline lookup yields CDR1 WNHNN and CDR2 SYGVQD (reference sequence). The CDR3 has 14 residues. Trimming left V 4 bases short and J 3 bases short, with 13 bases between.

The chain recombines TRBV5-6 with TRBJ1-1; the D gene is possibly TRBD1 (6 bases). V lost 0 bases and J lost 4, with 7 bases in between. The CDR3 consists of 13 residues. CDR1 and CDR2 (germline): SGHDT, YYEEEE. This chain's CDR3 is CASSLEGGTEAFF. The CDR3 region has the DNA TGTGCCAGCAGCTTGGAAGGGGGCACTGAAGCTTTCTTT.

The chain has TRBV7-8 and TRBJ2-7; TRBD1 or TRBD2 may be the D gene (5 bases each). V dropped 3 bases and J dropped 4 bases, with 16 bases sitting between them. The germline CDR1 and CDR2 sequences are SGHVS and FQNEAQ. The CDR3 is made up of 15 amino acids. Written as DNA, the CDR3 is TGTGCCAGCAGCTTCACTCCGGGGCCAAAATACGAGCAGTACTTC. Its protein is CASSFTPGPKYEQYF.

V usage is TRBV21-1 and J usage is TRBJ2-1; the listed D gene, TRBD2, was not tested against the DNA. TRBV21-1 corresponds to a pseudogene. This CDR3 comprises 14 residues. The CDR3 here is CASLGTFTYNEQFF. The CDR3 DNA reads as TGTGCCAGCCTCGGGACTTTCACCTACAATGAGCAGTTCTTC.

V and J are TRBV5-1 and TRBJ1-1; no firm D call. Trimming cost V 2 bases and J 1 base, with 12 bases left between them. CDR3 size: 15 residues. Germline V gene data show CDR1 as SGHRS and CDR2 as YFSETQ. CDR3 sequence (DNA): TGCGCCAGCAGCTTAGACGGACGTCCGAACACTGAAGCTTTCTTT. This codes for CASSLDGRPNTEAFF.

CDR3 in DNA: TGTGCCAGCAGCCCCGGGACAAACATTCAGTACTTC. Translation: CASSPGTNIQYF. The chain recombines TRBV6-5 with TRBJ2-4, with D tentatively TRBD1 or TRBD2 (5 bases each). Germline V gene lookup returns CDR1 MNHEY and CDR2 SVGAGI. Trimming shortened V by 6 bases and J by 6 bases, and 9 bases separated the two germline ends. CDR3 length: 12 amino acids.

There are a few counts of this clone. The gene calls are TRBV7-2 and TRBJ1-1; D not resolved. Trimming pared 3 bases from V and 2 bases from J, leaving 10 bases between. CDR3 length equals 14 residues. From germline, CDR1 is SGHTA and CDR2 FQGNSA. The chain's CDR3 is CASSFGSANTEAFF. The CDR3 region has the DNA TGTGCCAGCAGCTTCGGCTCAGCTAACACTGAAGCTTTCTTT.

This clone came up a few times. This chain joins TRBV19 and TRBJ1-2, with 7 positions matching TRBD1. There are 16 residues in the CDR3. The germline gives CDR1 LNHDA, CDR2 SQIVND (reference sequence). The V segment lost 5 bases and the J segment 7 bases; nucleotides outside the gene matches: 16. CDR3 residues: CASSPTWGGGAGGYTF. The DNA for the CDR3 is TGTGCCAGTAGTCCCACCTGGGGAGGGGGCGCAGGTGGCTACACCTTC.

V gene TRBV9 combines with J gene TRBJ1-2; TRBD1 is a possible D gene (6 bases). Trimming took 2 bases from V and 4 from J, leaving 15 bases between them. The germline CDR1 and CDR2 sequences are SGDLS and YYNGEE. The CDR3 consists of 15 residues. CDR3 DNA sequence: TGTGCCAGCAGCGTGGGACTCCGGGACATCTATGGCTACACCTTC. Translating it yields CASSVGLRDIYGYTF.

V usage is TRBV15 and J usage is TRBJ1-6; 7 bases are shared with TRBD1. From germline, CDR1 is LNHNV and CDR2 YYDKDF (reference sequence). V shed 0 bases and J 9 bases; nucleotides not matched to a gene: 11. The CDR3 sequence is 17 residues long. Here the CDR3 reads CATSRDNHRGGSSPLHF. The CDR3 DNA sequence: TGTGCCACCAGCAGAGACAACCACAGGGGCGGGAGTTCACCCCTCCACTTT.

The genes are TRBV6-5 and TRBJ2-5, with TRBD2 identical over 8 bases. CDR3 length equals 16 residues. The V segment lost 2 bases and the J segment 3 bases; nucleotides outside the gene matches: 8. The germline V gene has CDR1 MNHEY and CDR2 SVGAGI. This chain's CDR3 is CASSYTPLAAEETQYF. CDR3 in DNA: TGTGCCAGCAGTTACACCCCACTAGCGGCAGAAGAGACCCAGTACTTC.